The clone carrying this T cell receptor (beta chain) showed up just once. The antigen remains unidentified. Healthy bone marrow donors made up the donors. PCR involved 60 Vbeta and 13 Jbeta primers. TCRdb keeps only in-frame clones here, not all; method: immunoSEQ multiplex PCR. There are about 190,000 clones in the sample; 80% to 85% occur only once, and approximately 2% lies in the top ten. The sample originates from a study of cytomegalovirus exposure and HLA in healthy donors. Findings of the study overall: Clonal expansion, a later analysis showed, was greater in HLA-associated TCR beta chains than in equally common others. Rare TCR sequences dominated, though some public TCRs recurred in many donors. Common viral pathogens seemed, in a later analysis, to connect with several of the most significant clusters.

The CDR3 is 14 residues long. Per germline, CDR1 MDHEN and CDR2 SYDVKM. Trimming cost V 6 bases and J 9 bases, with 21 bases left between them. The sequencing sample was made of PBMCs. The clonotype comes from a woman between 18 and 29 years old in good health and CMV-seropositive. The V gene is TRBV28, the J gene TRBJ2-7, with D possibly TRBD1 on 5 matching bases. CDR3 residues: CASSLREPTVGQYF. The CDR3 nucleotides are TGTGCCAGCAGCCTCAGGGAACCCACGGTCGGGCAGTACTTC.